This record looks at one T cell receptor beta chain sequence and its context. Its target is unknown. This record comes from a study of cytomegalovirus exposure and HLA in healthy donors. Germline V gene lookup returns CDR1 SGHTA and CDR2 FQGTGA. Trimming removed 2 bases from V and 0 bases from J, with 11 bases in between. The CDR3 covers 15 residues. Overall study findings and caveats: Several V segments, TRBV6-2 and TRBV6-3 among them, could not be told apart and were dropped. The presence/absence work took it that sequencing depth was about the same across donors. In a later analysis, compared with equally common non-associated chains, HLA-associated beta chains were more expanded.

It was with 60 Vbeta and 13 Jbeta primers that the PCR ran. Profiling relied on immunoSEQ multiplex PCR, and the TCRdb table lists in-frame clones only, not all of them. The data contain about 160,000 clones, around four fifths of them singletons. Source material: PBMCs. The sequence was collected from a young woman in good health and CMV-seronegative. The V gene is TRBV7-3, the J gene TRBJ2-7; tentatively, D is TRBD2 (5 bases). CDR3 bases: TGTGCCAGCAGCTTACTAGCTGAGAGCTCCTACGAGCAGTACTTC. It specifies CASSLLAESSYEQYF.